This note documents a single T cell receptor beta chain sequence. Its target is not known. The data are from a study of cytomegalovirus exposure and HLA in healthy donors. It was with 60 Vbeta and 13 Jbeta primers that the PCR ran. Generated by immunoSEQ multiplex PCR, the TCRdb table keeps only in-frame clones and is missing some. The sample carries 30,000 to 50,000 clones, over 60% recorded once. Looked up from germline, CDR1 is GTSNPN and CDR2 is SVGIG (reference sequence). Trimming took 0 bases from V and 5 from J, leaving 7 bases between them. The CDR3 has 13 residues. General study points: In a later analysis, a missense DCLRE1C variant was linked to TCR beta V- and J-gene trimming.

The sequenced material came from PBMCs. The chain couples TRBV30 to TRBJ2-2, with D uncertain. This receptor was obtained from a man in his forties in good health and CMV-seronegative. The CDR3 reads CAWSVAITGELFF. For the CDR3, the DNA is TGTGCCTGGAGTGTAGCCATTACCGGGGAGCTGTTTTTT.